This paragraph reports one T cell receptor (beta chain). Per the authors' pipeline: Amplifying reference gene primers gave estimates of nucleated cell counts. Sequencing used immunoSEQ multiplex PCR; TCRdb keeps in-frame clones, though not all of them. D and trimming were read from the DNA, whereas the V and J calls and clone size are those reported in that table. The sample records tens of thousands of clones, 87% being singletons. This record comes from a study of blood T cell repertoires in COVID-19. Study-level background: The study drew acute and convalescent COVID-19 samples from the United States, Italy and Spain.

Specimen: peripheral blood. The source is a human donor in a cohort sampled during active COVID-19.

The CDR3 sequence is CSVEDPEGLGGYTF. The CDR3 nucleotides read TGCAGCGTTGAAGATCCGGAGGGACTAGGAGGCTACACCTTC. The chain is built from TRBV29-1 and TRBJ1-2, with a tentative D call TRBD1 (5 bases). This CDR3 contains 14 residues. V was cut by 0 bases and J by 8 bases, with 16 bases left in between. Germline assignment: CDR1 SQVTM and CDR2 ANQGSEA.